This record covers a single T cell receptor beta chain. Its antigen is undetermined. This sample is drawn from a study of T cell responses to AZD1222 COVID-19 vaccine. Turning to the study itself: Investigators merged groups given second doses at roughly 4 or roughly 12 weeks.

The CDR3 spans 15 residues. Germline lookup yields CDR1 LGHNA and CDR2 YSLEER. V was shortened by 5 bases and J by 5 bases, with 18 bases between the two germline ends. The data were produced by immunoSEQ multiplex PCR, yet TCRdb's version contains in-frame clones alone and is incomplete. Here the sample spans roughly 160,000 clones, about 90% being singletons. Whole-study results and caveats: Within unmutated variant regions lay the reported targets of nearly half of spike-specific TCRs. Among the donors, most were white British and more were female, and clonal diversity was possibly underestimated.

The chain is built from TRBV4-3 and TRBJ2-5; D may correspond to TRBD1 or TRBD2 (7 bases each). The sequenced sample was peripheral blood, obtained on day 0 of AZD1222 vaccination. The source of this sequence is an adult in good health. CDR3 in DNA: TGCGCCAGCAGCGTGGAGGGGCAGGGGGGGGAGACCCAGTACTTC. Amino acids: CASSVEGQGGETQYF.